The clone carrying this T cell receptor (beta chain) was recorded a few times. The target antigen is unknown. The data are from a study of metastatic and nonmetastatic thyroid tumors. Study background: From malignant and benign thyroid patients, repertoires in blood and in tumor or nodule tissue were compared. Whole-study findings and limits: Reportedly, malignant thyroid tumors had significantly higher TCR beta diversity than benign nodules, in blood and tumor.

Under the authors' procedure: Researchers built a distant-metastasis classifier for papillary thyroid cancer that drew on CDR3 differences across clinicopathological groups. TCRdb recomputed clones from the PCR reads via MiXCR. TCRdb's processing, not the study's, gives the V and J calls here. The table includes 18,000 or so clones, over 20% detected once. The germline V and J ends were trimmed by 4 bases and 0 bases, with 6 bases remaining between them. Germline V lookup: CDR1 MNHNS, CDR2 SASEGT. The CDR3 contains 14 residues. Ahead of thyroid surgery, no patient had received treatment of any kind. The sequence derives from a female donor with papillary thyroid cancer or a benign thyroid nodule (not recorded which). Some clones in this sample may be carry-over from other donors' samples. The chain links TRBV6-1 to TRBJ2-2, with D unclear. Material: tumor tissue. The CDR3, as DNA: TGTGCCAGCAGTGTTACAGCGAACACCGGGGAGCTGTTTTTT. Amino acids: CASSVTANTGELFF.